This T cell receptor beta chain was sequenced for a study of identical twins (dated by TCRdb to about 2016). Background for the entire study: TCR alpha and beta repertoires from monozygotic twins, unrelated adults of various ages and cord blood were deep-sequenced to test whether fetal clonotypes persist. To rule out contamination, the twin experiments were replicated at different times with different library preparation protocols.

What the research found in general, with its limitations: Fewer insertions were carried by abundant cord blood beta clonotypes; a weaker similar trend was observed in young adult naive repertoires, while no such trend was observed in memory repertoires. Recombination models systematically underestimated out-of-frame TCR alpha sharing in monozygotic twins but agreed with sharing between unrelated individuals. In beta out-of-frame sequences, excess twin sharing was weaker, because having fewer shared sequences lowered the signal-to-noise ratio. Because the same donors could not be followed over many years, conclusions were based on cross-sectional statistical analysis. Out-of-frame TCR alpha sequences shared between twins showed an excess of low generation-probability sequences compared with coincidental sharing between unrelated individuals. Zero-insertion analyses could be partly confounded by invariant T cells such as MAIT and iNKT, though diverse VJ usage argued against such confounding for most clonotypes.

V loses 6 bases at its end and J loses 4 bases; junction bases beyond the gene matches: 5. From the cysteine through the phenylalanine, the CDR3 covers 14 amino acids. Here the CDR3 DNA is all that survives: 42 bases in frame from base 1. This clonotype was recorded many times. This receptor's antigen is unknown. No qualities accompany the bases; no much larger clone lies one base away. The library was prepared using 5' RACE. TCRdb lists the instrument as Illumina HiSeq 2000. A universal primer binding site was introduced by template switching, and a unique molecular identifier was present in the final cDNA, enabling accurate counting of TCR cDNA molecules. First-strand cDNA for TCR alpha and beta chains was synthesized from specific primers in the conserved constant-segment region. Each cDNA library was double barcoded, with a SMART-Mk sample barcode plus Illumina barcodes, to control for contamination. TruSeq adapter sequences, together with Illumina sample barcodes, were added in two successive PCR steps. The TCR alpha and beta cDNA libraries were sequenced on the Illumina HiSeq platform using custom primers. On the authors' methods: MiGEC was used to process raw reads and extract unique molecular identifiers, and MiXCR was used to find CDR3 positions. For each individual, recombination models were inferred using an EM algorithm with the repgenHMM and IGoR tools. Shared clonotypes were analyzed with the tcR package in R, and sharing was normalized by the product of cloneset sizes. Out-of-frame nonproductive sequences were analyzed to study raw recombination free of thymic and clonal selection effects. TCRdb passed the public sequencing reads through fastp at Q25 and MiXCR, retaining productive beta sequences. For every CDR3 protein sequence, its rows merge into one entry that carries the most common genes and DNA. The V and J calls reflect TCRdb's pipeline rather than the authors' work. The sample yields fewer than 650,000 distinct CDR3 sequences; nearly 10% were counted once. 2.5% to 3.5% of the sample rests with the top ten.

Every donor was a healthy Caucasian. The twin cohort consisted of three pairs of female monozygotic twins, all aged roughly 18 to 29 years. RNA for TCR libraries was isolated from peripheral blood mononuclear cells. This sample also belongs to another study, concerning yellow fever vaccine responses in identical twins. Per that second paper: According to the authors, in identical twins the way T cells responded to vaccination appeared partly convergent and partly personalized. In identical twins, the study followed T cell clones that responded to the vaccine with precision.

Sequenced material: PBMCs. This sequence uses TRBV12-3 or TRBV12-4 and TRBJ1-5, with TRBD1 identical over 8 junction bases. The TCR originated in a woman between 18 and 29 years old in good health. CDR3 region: CASSPDRENQPQHF. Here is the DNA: TGTGCCAGCAGCCCGGACAGGGAGAATCAGCCCCAGCATTTT.